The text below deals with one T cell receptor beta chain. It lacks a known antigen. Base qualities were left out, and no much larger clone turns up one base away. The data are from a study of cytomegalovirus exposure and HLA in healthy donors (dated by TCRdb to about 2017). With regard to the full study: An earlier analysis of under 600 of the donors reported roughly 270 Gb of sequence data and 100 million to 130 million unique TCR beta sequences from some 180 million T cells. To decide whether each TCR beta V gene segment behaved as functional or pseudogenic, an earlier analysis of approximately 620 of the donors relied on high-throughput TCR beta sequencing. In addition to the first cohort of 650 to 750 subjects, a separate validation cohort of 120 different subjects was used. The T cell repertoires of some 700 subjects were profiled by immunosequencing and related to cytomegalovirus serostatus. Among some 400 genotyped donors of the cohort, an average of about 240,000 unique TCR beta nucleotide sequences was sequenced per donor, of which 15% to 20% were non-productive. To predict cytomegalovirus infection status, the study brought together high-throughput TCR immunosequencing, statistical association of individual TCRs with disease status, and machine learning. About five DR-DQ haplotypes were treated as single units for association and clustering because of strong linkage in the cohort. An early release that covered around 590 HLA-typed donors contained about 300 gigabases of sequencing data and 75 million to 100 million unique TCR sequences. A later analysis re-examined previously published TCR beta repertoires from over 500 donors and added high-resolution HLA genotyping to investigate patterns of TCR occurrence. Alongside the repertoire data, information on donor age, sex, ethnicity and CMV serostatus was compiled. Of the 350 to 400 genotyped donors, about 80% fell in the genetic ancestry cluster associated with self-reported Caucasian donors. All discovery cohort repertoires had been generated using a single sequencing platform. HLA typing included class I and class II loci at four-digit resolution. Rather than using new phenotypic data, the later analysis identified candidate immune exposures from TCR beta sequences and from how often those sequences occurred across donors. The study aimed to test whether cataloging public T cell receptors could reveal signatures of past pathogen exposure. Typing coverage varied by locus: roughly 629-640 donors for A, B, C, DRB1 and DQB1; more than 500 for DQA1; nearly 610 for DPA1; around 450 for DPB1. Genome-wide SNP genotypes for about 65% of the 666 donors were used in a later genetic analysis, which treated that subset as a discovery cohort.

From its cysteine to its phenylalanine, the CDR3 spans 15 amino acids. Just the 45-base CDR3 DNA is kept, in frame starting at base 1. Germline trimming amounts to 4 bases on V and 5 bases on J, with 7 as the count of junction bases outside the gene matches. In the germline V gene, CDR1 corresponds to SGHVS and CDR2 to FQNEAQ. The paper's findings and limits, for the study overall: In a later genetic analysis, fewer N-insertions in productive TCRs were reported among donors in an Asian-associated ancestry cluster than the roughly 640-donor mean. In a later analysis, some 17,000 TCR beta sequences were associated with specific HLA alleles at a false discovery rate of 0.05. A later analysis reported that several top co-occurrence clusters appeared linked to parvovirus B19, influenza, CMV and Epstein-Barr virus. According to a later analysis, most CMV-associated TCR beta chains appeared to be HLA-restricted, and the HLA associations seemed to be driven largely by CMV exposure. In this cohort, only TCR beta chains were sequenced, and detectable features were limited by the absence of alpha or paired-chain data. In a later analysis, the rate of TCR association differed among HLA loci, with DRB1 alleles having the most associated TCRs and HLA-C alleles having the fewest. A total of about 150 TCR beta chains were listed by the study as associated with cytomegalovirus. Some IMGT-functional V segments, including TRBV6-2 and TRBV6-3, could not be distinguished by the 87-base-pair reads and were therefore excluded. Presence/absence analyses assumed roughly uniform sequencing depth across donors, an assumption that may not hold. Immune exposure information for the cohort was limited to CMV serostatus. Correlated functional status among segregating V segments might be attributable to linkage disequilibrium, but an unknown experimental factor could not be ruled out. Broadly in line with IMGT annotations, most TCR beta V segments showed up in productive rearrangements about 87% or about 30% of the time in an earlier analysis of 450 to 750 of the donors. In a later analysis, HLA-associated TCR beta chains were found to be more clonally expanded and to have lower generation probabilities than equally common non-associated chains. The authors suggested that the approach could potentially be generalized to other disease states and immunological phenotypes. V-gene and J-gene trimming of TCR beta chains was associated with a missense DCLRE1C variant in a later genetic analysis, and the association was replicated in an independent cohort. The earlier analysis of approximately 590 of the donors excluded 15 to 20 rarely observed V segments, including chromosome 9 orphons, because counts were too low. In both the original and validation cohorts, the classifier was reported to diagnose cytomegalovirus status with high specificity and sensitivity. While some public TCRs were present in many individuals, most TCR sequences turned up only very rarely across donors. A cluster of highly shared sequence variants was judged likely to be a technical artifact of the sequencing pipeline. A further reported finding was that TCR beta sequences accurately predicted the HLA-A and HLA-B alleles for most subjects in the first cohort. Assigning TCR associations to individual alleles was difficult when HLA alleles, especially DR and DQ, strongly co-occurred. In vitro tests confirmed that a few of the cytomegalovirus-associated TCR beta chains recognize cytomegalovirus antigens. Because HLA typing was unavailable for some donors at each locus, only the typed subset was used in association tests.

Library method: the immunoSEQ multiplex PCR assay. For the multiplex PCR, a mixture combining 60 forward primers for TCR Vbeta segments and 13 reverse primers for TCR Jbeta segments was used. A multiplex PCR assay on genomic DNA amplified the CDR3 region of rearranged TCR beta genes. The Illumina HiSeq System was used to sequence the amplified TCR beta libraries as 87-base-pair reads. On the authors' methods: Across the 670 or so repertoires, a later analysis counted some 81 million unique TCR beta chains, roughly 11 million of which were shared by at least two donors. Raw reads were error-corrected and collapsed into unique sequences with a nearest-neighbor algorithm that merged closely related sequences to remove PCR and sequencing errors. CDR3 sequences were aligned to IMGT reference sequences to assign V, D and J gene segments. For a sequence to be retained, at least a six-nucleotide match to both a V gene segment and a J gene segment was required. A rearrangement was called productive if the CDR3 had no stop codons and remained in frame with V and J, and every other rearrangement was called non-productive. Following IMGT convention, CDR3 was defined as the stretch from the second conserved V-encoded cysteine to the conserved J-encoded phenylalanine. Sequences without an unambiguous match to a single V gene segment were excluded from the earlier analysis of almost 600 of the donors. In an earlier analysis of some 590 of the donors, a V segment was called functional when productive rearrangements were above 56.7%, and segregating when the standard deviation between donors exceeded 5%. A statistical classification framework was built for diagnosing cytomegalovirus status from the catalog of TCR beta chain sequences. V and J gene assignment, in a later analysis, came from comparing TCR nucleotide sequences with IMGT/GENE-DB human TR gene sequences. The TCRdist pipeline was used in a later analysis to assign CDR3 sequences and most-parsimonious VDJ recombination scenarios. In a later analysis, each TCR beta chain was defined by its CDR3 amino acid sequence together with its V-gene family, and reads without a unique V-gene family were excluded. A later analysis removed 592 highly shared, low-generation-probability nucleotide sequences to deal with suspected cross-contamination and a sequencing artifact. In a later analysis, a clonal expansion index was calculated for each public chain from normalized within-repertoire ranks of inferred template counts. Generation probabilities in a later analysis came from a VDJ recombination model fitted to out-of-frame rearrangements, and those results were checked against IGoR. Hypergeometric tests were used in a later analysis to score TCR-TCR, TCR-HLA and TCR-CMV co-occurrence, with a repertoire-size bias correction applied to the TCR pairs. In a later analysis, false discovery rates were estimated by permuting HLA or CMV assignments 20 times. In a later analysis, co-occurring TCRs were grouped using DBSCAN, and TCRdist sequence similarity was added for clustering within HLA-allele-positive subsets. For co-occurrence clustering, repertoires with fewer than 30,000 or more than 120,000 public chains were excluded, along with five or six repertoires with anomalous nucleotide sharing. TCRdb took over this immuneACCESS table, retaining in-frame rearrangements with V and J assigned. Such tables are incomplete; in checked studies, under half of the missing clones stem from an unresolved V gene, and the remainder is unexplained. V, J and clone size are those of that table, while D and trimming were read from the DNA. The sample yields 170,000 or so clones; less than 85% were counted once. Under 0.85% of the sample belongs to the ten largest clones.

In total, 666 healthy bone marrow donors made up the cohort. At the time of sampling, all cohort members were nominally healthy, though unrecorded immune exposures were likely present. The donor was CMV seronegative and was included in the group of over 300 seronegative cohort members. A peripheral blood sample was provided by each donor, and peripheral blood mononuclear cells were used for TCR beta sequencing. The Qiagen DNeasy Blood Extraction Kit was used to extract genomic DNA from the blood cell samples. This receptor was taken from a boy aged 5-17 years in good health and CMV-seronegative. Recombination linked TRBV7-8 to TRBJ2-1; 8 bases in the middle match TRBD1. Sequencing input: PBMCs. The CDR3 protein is CASSSRTGMNNEQFF. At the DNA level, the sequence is TGTGCCAGCAGCTCGAGGACAGGGATGAACAATGAGCAGTTCTTC.